This T cell receptor (beta chain) derives from a study of beta chain features in type 1 diabetes. This clone was seen more than once but under ten times. Its antigen remains unknown. The study, taken as a whole, reports: Researchers reported that naive, central memory and Treg TCRB repertoires appeared more similar in patients than in healthy donors.

Germline CDR1 is LGHNA and CDR2 is YSLEER. This CDR3 has 16 amino acids. V was clipped by 4 bases and J by 4 bases; unmatched bases: 4. Each donor gave one heparinised blood draw averaging around 120 mL. CD45RO/CCR7/CD25/CD127/CD95/CD27 sorting isolated CD4+ naive, central memory, regulatory and stem cell-like memory cells. The whole isolated RNA underwent reverse transcription, so sequencing captured expressed TCRB transcripts. The protocol was immunoSEQ multiplex PCR, while the TCRdb copy is restricted to in-frame clones and leaves out a portion. This table has under 450,000 clones, approximately 14% appearing once.

This chain links TRBV4-3 with TRBJ2-2; TRBD1 aligns across 12 bases. The clonotype was recovered from a man under 40 in good health. Specimen: naive CD4+ T cells from blood. The CDR3 region is CASSRGQGAVTGELFF. CDR3 coding DNA: TGCGCCAGCAGCCGGGGACAGGGGGCGGTCACCGGGGAGCTGTTTTTT.